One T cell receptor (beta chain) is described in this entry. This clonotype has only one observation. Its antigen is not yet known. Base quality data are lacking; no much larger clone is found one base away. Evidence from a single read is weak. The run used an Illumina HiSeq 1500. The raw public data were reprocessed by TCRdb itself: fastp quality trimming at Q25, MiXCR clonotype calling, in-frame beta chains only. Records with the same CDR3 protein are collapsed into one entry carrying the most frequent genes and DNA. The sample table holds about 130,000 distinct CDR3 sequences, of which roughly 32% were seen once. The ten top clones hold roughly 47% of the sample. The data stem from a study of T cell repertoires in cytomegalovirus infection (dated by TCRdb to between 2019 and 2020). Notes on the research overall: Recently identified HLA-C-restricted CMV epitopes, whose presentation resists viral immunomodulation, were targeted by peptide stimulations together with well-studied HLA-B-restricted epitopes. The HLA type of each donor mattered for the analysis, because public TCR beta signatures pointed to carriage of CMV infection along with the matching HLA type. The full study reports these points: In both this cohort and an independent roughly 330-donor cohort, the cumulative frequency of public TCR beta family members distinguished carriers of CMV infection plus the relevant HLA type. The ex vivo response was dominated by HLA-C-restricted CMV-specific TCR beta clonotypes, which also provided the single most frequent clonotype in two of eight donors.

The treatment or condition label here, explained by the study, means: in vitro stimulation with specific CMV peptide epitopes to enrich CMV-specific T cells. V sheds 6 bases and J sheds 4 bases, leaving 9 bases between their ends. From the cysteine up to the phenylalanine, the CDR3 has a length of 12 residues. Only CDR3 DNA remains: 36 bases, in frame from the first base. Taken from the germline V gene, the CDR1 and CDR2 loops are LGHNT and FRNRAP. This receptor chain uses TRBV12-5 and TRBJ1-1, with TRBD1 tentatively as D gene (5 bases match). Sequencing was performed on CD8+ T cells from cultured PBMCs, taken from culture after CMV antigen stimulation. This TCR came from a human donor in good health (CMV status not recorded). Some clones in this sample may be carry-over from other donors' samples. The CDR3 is CASGRGVTEAFF. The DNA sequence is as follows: TGTGCTAGTGGCCGAGGGGTCACTGAAGCTTTCTTT.